The subject of this entry is one T cell receptor beta chain. Its target is unknown. Investigators reverse transcribed all isolated RNA, so they sequenced expressed TCRB transcripts. Some clones are missing from TCRdb's copy, which holds only in-frame ones; the method was immunoSEQ multiplex PCR. The sample carries 200,000 to 250,000 clones, about 26% recorded once. The data were taken from a study of beta chain features in type 1 diabetes. Trimming at V came to 0 bases and at J to 13 bases, leaving 12 bases not matched to a gene. Germline V gene sequence: CDR1 SSHAT, CDR2 FNYEAQ (reference sequence). This CDR3 comprises 15 residues. Study-level findings and limits: Whether HLA type affects TCRB rearrangement stayed undetermined in the present work.

The TCR was taken from a man aged 25-45 years in good health. Sample: central memory CD4+ T cells from blood. J is TRBJ2-1 and V is TRBV7-7, with 7 nucleotides matching TRBD1. The CDR3 spells CASSLAPKGQDKQFF. For the CDR3, the DNA is TGTGCCAGCAGCTTAGCCCCGAAAGGACAGGACAAACAGTTCTTC.